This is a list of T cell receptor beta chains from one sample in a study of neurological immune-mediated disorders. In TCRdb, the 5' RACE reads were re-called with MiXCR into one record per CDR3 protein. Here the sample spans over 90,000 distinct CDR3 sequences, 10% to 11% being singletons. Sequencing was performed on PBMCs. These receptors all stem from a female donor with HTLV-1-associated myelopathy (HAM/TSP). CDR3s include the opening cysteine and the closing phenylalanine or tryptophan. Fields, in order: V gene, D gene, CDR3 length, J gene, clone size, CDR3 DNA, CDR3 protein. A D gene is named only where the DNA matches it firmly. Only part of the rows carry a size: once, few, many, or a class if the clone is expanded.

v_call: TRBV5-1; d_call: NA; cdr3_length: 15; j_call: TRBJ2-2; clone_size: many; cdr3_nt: TGCGCCAGCAGATCATCTCTTGGGGGCACCGGGGAGCTGTTTTTT; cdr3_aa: CASRSSLGGTGELFF
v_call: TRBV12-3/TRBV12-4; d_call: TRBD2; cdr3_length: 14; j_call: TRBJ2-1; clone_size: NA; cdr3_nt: TGTGCCAGCAGTTTAGGGGGAGGGTCCGGCGAGCAGTTCTTC; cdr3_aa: CASSLGGGSGEQFF
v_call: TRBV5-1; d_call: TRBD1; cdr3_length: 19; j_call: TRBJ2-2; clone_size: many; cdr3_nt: TGCGCCAGCAGCTTGATTACAGGGGGCGGACGGGTAAACGCCGGGGAGCTGTTTTTT; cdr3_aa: CASSLITGGGRVNAGELFF
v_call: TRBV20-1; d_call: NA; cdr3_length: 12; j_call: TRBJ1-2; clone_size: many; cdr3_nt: TGCAGTGCTTCTACAGGGTGGGATGGCTACACCTTC; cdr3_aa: CSASTGWDGYTF
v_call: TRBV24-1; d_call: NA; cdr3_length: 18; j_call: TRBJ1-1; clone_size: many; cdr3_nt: TGTGCCACCAGTGATTTGCAGAACGCTGGCGCATTGAACACTGAAGCTTTCTTT; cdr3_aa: CATSDLQNAGALNTEAFF
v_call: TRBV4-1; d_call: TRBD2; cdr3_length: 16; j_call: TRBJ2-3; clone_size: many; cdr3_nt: TGCGCCAGCAGCCAAAGGACTAGCGGAAGCACAGATACGCAGTATTTT; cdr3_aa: CASSQRTSGSTDTQYF
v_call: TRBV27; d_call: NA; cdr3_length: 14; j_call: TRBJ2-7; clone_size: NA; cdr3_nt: TGTGCCAGCAGTTTATTCACACACTCCTACGAGCAGTACTTC; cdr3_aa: CASSLFTHSYEQYF
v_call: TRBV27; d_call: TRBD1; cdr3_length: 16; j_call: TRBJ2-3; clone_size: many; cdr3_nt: TGTGCCAGCAGTTTCCTCGGGACAGGGGGTGCGGATACGCAGTATTTT; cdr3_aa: CASSFLGTGGADTQYF
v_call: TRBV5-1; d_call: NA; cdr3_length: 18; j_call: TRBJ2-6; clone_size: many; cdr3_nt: TGCGCCAGCACCTCAGGAGGAGTCTTCGGGGCTGGGGCCAACGTCCTGACTTTC; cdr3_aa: CASTSGGVFGAGANVLTF
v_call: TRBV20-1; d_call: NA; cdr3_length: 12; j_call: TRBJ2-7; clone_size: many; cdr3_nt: TGCAGTGCTAGGGGGGACAAGTACGAGCAGTACTTC; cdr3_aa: CSARGDKYEQYF
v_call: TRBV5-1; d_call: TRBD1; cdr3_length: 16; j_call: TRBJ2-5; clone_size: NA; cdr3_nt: TGCGCCAGCAGCTTCACGGGACAGGCCCGACGGGAGACCCAGTACTTC; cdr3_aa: CASSFTGQARRETQYF
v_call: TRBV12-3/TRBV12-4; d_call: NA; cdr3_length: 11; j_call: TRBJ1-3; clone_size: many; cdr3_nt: TGTGCCACCGGGGGTGAGGACACCATATATTTT; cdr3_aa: CATGGEDTIYF
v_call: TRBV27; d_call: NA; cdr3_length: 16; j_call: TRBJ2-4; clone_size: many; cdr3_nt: TGTGCCAGCAGTTTAGGCGGGGATCTAGCCAAAAACATTCAGTACTTC; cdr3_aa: CASSLGGDLAKNIQYF
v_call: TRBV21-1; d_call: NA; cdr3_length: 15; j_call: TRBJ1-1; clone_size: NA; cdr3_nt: TGTGCCAGCAGTCTACCCCAGGGAAGGGGGACTGAAGCTTTCTTT; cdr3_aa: CASSLPQGRGTEAFF
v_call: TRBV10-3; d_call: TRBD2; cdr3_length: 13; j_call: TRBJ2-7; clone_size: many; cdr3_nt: TGTGCCAGCGGGGGACTCCCGGAGGGGGAGCAGTACTTC; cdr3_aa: CASGGLPEGEQYF
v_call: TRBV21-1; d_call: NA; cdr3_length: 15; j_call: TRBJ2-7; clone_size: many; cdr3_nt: TGTGCCAGCAGCAAAGGGGGCGGGGGGACCTACGAGCAGTACTTC; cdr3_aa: CASSKGGGGTYEQYF
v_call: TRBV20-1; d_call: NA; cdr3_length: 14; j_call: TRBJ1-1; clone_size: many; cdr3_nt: TGCAGTGCTAGGGCCCTGGGGGGGAACACTGAAGCTTTCTTT; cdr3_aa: CSARALGGNTEAFF
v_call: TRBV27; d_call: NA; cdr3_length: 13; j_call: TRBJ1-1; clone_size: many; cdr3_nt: TGTGCCAGCAGTTCGGCGGGGGCATCTGAAGCTTTCTTT; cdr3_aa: CASSSAGASEAFF
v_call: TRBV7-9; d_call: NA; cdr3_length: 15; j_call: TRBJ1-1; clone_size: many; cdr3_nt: TGTGCCAGCAGGCCTATCGGACAGAAGAACACTGAAGCTTTCTTT; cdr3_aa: CASRPIGQKNTEAFF
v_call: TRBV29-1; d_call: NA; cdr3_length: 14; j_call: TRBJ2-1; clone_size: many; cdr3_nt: TGCAGCGTTGTAAGGGGGGTAGGGGGCAATGAGCAGTTCTTC; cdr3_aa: CSVVRGVGGNEQFF
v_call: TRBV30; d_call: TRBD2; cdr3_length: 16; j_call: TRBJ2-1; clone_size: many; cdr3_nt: TGTGCCTGGAGTGGCCCGGGGGGGCCCTTTTTGGATGAGCAGTTCTTC; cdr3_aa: CAWSGPGGPFLDEQFF
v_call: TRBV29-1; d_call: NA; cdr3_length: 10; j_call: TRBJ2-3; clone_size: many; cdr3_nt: TGCAGCGTTTGTACAGATACGCAGTATTTT; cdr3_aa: CSVCTDTQYF
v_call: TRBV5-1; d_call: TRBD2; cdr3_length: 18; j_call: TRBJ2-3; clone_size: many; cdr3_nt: TGCGCCAGCAGCGCACTGCCGGGACTAGCGGGGGGTACAGATACGCAGTATTTT; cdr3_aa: CASSALPGLAGGTDTQYF
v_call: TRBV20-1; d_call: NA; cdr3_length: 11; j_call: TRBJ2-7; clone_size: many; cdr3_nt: TGCAGTGCTAGGATGGCCCTCGAGCAGTACTTC; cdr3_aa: CSARMALEQYF
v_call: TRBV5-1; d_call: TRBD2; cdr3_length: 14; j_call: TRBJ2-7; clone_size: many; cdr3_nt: TGCGCCAGCAGCTTGGGACTAGCGGGGCACGAGCAGTACTTC; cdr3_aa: CASSLGLAGHEQYF
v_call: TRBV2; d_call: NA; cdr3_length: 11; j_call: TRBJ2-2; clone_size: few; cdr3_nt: TGTGCCAGCAGCCAGACCGGGGAGCTGTTTTTT; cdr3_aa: CASSQTGELFF
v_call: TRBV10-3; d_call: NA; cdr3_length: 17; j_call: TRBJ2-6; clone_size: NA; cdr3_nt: TGTGCCATCAGTGAGAGGACTGCCGCCTCTGGGGCCAACGTCCTGACTTTC; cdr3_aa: CAISERTAASGANVLTF
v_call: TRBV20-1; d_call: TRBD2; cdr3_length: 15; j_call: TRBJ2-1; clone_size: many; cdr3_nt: TGCAGTGCTAGAGGCGCTAGCGGGGAAAACAATGAGCAGTTCTTC; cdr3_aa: CSARGASGENNEQFF